A single sample gave rise to the 32 T cell receptor beta chains below, sequenced in a study of shared clonotypes between healthy human individuals. The assay was immunoSEQ multiplex PCR, and TCRdb's table has in-frame clones only and misses some. Here the sample spans 2 million to 2.5 million clones, about 94% being singletons. What was sequenced was naive CD4+ T cells sorted from blood. Subset indicated: CD45RA+ positively selected. Every receptor here comes from a man aged 18 to 30 in good health.

V gene TRBV4-1 combines with J gene TRBJ1-2; D gene uncertain. CDR1 is MGHRA and CDR2 is YSYEKL in the germline V gene. The CDR3 has 14 amino acids. Trimming stripped 1 base from V and 4 bases from J, with 10 bases between. The CDR3 DNA follows: TGCGCCAGCAGCCAAGGTCCGGCGCTCTATGGCTACACCTTC. Translation gives CASSQGPALYGYTF.

J is TRBJ1-1 and V is TRBV6-5; D is perhaps TRBD1 (5 bases). The ends were cut back, 6 bases at V and 2 bases at J, with 13 bases in the middle. The CDR3 has 14 amino acids. Germline loops: CDR1 MNHEY, CDR2 SVGAGI. The CDR3 loop reads CASRLWQGNTEAFF. CDR3 bases: TGTGCCAGCAGACTCTGGCAGGGTAACACTGAAGCTTTCTTT.

The gene calls are TRBV18 and TRBJ1-1; D call uncertain. V was cut by 6 bases and J by 1 base, with 9 bases left in between. This CDR3 spans 13 amino acids. Germline assignment: CDR1 KGHSH and CDR2 LQKENI. CDR3 in DNA: TGTGCCAGCTCTGGCACCGAGAACACTGAAGCTTTCTTT. It yields the protein CASSGTENTEAFF.

The chain joins TRBV9 to TRBJ1-5; D is undetermined. The CDR3 is 15 residues long. The V end lost 0 bases, the J end lost 2 bases, and 9 bases lay between the germline ends. CDR1 SGDLS and CDR2 YYNGEE come from the germline V gene. CDR3 coding DNA: TGTGCCAGCAGCGTAGTTCGGTCGGGCAATCAGCCCCAGCATTTT. Its translation is CASSVVRSGNQPQHF.

The V and J genes are TRBV6-5 and TRBJ1-2, with D tentatively TRBD1 (5 bases). The CDR3 consists of 15 residues. The germline V gene encodes CDR1 MNHEY and CDR2 SVGAGI. V shed 4 bases and J shed 4 bases, with 16 bases lying between them. CDR3 region: CASSSGQLGGYGYTF. CDR3 DNA: TGTGCCAGCAGTTCCGGACAATTAGGCGGCTATGGCTACACCTTC.

With respect to this clone: Other DNA sequences in this sample translate to the same CDR3. The V call is TRBV5-1, the J call TRBJ2-7; D is unresolved. The CDR3 extends over 12 amino acids. With 4 bases removed from V and 3 bases from J, the gap between germline ends came to 8 bases. Looked up from germline, CDR1 is SGHRS and CDR2 is YFSETQ. CDR3 sequence reads: CASSLDLYEQYF. CDR3 bases: TGCGCCAGCAGCCTCGACCTCTACGAGCAGTACTTC.

The chain has TRBV4-3 and TRBJ1-4; D call uncertain. CDR3 size: 16 residues. CDR1 is LGHNA, CDR2 YSLEER, per germline. V dropped 3 bases and J dropped 0 bases, with 11 bases sitting between them. CDR3 region: CASSHEAAPTNEKLFF. CDR3 DNA sequence: TGCGCCAGCAGCCACGAGGCAGCTCCAACTAATGAAAAACTGTTTTTT.

This sequence joins TRBV25-1 and TRBJ2-3; TRBD1 matches 7 bases. V was pared by 3 bases and J by 0 bases, with 6 bases of the junction left unmatched. This CDR3 has 16 residues. Germline-derived CDR1 and CDR2 are MGHDK and SYGVNS. This CDR3 reads CASSDLRQGSTDTQYF. The CDR3 region has the DNA TGTGCCAGCAGTGACCTCAGACAGGGTAGCACAGATACGCAGTATTTT. Using reference TRBV25-1 and TRBJ2-3 for the parts outside the CDR3, the full variable domain is EADIYQTPRYLVIGTGKKITLECSQTMGHDKMYWYQQDPGMELHLIHYSYGVNSTEKGDLSSESTVSRIRTEHFPLTLESARPSHTSQYLCASSDLRQGSTDTQYFGPGTRLTVL.

This chain connects TRBV7-8 to TRBJ2-5, with D hard to call. This CDR3 contains 15 residues. The germline V gene has CDR1 SGHVS and CDR2 FQNEAQ. V shed 3 bases and J shed 6 bases, with 17 bases lying between them. CDR3 in amino acids: CASSFAPFNSQTQYF. Here the CDR3 DNA reads TGTGCCAGCAGCTTTGCCCCATTTAACAGTCAGACCCAGTACTTC.

The chain carries TRBV27 and TRBJ2-7; TRBD2 matches at 10 bases. CDR3 length equals 17 residues. The junction had 15 bases not matched to a gene; V was cut back by 6 bases and J by 4 bases. Germline-derived CDR1 and CDR2 are MNHEY and SMNVEV (reference sequence). The CDR3 loop is CASSPGSWTSGTYEQYF. CDR3 sequence (DNA): TGTGCCAGCAGCCCCGGGTCTTGGACTAGCGGAACTTACGAGCAGTACTTC.

This clone has only one observation. The rearrangement uses TRBV19 and TRBJ1-2, with 8 bases identical to TRBD1. The CDR3 runs 16 residues. Germline CDR1 reads LNHDA; CDR2 reads SQIVND (reference sequence). J lost 2 bases, V lost 1 base, and 6 bases had no gene match. DNA for the CDR3: TGTGCCAGTAGTATAGTTGACAGGGGCTCGAACTATGGCTACACCTTC. This gives the protein CASSIVDRGSNYGYTF.

The CDR3 sequence: CASSQLAGGRYNEQFF. CDR3 in DNA: TGCGCCAGCAGCCAACTAGCGGGAGGGCGGTACAATGAGCAGTTCTTC. This chain links TRBV5-1 with TRBJ2-1, with 13 bases fitting TRBD2. Germline loops: CDR1 SGHRS, CDR2 YFSETQ. The junction had 5 bases not matched to a gene; V was cut back by 4 bases and J by 4 bases. The CDR3 has 16 amino acids.

On this clone: This specimen includes other DNA sequences encoding the same CDR3. The chain combines TRBV5-1 with TRBJ1-2, with TRBD1 matching 8 bases. Germline lookup yields CDR1 SGHRS and CDR2 YFSETQ. The CDR3 runs to 15 residues. V dropped 0 bases and J dropped 5; count of bases not matched to a gene: 6. The CDR3 sequence: CASSLAGQGGYGYTF. CDR3 coding DNA: TGCGCCAGCAGCTTGGCAGGACAGGGAGGATATGGCTACACCTTC.

In regard to this clone: In the same sample, other DNA sequences code for this CDR3. J is TRBJ2-2 and V is TRBV2; D is uncertain. Trimming took 6 bases from V and 1 from J, leaving 0 bases between them. In germline, CDR1 is SNHLY, CDR2 FYNNEI. The CDR3 is 11 amino acids. The CDR3 nucleotides read TGTGCCAGCAGGAACACCGGGGAGCTGTTTTTT. Its protein product is CASRNTGELFF.

Only one count was recorded for this clone. This rearrangement joins TRBV6-6 to TRBJ2-7; D perhaps matches TRBD2 (6 bases). Germline V gene sequence: CDR1 MNHNY, CDR2 SVGAGI (reference sequence). Trimming shortened V by 2 bases and J by 2 bases, and 10 bases separated the two germline ends. CDR3 length equals 14 residues. This CDR3 reads CASSYTRGTYEQYF. CDR3 in DNA: TGTGCCAGCAGTTACACGCGGGGAACCTACGAGCAGTACTTC.

This chain joins TRBV7-2 and TRBJ2-1; D is undetermined. CDR3 length: 14 amino acids. With 5 bases removed from V and 10 bases from J, the gap between germline ends came to 18 bases. Germline assignment: CDR1 SGHTA and CDR2 FQGNSA. The CDR3 bases are TGTGCCAGCAGCCCAGAGAAGCAGTTAAAGGAGCAGTTCTTC. Its protein is CASSPEKQLKEQFF.

The chain links TRBV28 to TRBJ1-1, with D possibly being TRBD1 (5 bases). Per germline, CDR1 MDHEN and CDR2 SYDVKM. Trimming removed 5 bases from V and 4 bases from J, with 14 bases in between. There are 14 residues in the CDR3. The CDR3 reads CASSRDPAATEAFF. The CDR3 DNA reads as TGTGCCAGCAGTCGGGACCCGGCGGCCACTGAAGCTTTCTTT.

The gene calls are TRBV2 and TRBJ1-5; D is uncertain. The ends were cut back, 5 bases at V and 7 bases at J, with 9 bases in the middle. CDR1 and CDR2 from the germline V gene are SNHLY and FYNNEI. There are 12 residues in the CDR3. CDR3 in DNA: TGTGCCAGCAGTTCAAAAGCCCAGCCCCAGCATTTT. Its protein is CASSSKAQPQHF. The full variable domain, completed using reference TRBV2 and TRBJ1-5, is EPEVTQTPSHQVTQMGQEVILRCVPISNHLYFYWYRQILGQKVEFLVSFYNNEISEKSEIFDDQFSVERPDGSNFTLKIRSTKLEDSAMYFCASSSKAQPQHFGDGTRLSIL.

V usage is TRBV4-3 and J usage is TRBJ2-2; 10 bases agree with TRBD2. V gave up 4 bases and J gave up 1 base; unmatched junction bases: 6. CDR1 and CDR2 from the germline V gene are LGHNA and YSLEER. CDR3 size: 17 residues. CDR3 in amino acids: CASSPLLAGRNTGELFF. As DNA, the CDR3 is TGCGCCAGCAGCCCCTTACTAGCGGGAAGGAACACCGGGGAGCTGTTTTTT.

The chain has TRBV5-4 and TRBJ2-1; D is uncertain. CDR1 is SGHNT, CDR2 YYREEE, per germline (reference sequence). Deletions cut 4 bases from V and 7 bases from J, with 18 bases between. The length of the CDR3 is 15 residues. CDR3 in amino acids: CASSPGGGLGNEQFF. As DNA, the CDR3 is TGTGCCAGCAGCCCGGGTGGTGGGTTGGGAAATGAGCAGTTCTTC.

This clone has more than one count but fewer than ten. This chain uses TRBV18 with TRBJ1-5; possibly TRBD1 for D (5 bases). The germline CDR1 and CDR2 sequences are KGHSH and LQKENI. The V end lost 2 bases, the J end lost 6 bases, and 11 bases lay between the germline ends. CDR3 length equals 14 residues. CDR3 DNA sequence: TGTGCCAGCTCACCAGGGGGTCGTAGTCAGCCCCAGCATTTT. It specifies CASSPGGRSQPQHF.

The rearrangement links TRBV18 to TRBJ2-3, with D perhaps matching TRBD2 (6 bases). There are 15 residues in the CDR3. Trimming cost V 3 bases and J 1 base, with 11 bases left between them. Germline CDR1 and CDR2: KGHSH and LQKENI. CDR3 region: CASSPGGLRTDTQYF. CDR3 in DNA: TGTGCCAGCTCACCTGGTGGACTACGCACAGATACGCAGTATTTT.

The V and J genes are TRBV6-1 and TRBJ2-7; the D gene could be TRBD1 or TRBD2 (6 bases each). Germline CDR1 MNHNS, CDR2 SASEGT. Trimming took 8 bases from V and 7 from J, leaving 18 bases between them. The length of the CDR3 is 13 residues. The CDR3 nucleotides read TGTGCCAGCGCCCGAGGGGGGTCTCGGGAGCAGTACTTC. It yields the protein CASARGGSREQYF.

The gene calls are TRBV11-2 and TRBJ1-3, with TRBD1 as a possible D gene (6 bases). CDR3 size: 14 residues. V lost 2 bases and J lost 4, with 9 bases in between. CDR1 and CDR2 from the germline V gene are SGHAT and FQNNGV. This CDR3 reads CASSLTGTGNTIYF. The CDR3 nucleotides read TGTGCCAGCAGCTTAACAGGGACGGGAAACACCATATATTTT.

The chain combines TRBV5-4 with TRBJ2-3; 9 bases line up with TRBD1. With V trimmed by 4 bases and J by 1 base, 7 bases remained unmatched. CDR1 is SGHNT, CDR2 YYREEE, per germline (reference sequence). This CDR3 contains 16 residues. The CDR3 DNA sequence: TGTGCCAGCAGCGTATACAGGGGGCTAGGCACAGATACGCAGTATTTT. It translates to CASSVYRGLGTDTQYF.

This chain connects TRBV5-1 to TRBJ2-7, with 11 bases aligning to TRBD2. This CDR3 region has 16 residues. Germline CDR1 reads SGHRS; CDR2 reads YFSETQ. The V segment lost 3 bases and the J segment 0 bases; nucleotides outside the gene matches: 5. The CDR3, as DNA: TGCGCCAGCAGCTCCGGGACTAGCGGTAGCTCCTACGAGCAGTACTTC. Translating it yields CASSSGTSGSSYEQYF.

The chain links TRBV11-2 to TRBJ2-5; TRBD2 aligns across 7 bases. Trimming at V came to 5 bases and at J to 2 bases, leaving 11 bases not matched to a gene. This CDR3 spans 16 amino acids. CDR1 is SGHAT, CDR2 FQNNGV, per germline. Here the CDR3 reads CASSPWGGSGQETQYF. CDR3 bases: TGTGCCAGCAGCCCGTGGGGGGGTAGCGGACAAGAGACCCAGTACTTC.

The gene calls are TRBV6-1 and TRBJ2-2; 7 bases are shared with TRBD2. The germline CDR1 and CDR2 sequences are MNHNS and SASEGT. The ends lost 8 bases at V and 2 bases at J; junction bases unmatched: 5. The CDR3 runs to 14 residues. CDR3 amino acids: CASGGGDNTGELFF. In nucleotides, the CDR3 is TGTGCCAGCGGGGGGGGTGACAACACCGGGGAGCTGTTTTTT.

As regards this clone: One junction end does not reproduce the germline sequence, and a read error may be involved. The rearrangement links TRBV2 to TRBJ2-5; D may be TRBD1 (5 bases). Germline V gene lookup returns CDR1 SNHLY and CDR2 FYNNEI. The length of the CDR3 is 13 residues. The CDR3 is CASTEGRTLLQNF. The CDR3 nucleotides are TGTGCCAGCACTGAAGGACGGACACTCCTCCAGAACTTC. Full variable domain (remainder filled in from reference TRBV2 and TRBJ2-5): EPEVTQTPSHQVTQMGQEVILRCVPISNHLYFYWYRQILGQKVEFLVSFYNNEISEKSEIFDDQFSVERPDGSNFTLKIRSTKLEDSAMYFCASTEGRTLLQNFGPGTRLLVL.

V gene TRBV6-6 combines with J gene TRBJ1-4, with 7 bases matching TRBD1. Germline V gene sequence: CDR1 MNHNY, CDR2 SVGAGI (reference sequence). The CDR3 runs to 13 residues. With 11 bases clipped from V and 7 bases from J, the junction kept 10 bases outside the gene matches. The DNA for the CDR3 is TGTGCCGTTTACAGGGGTGGAGGTGAAAAACTGTTTTTT. Translated, it gives CAVYRGGGEKLFF.

The chain combines TRBV5-1 with TRBJ1-1, with D possibly TRBD1 on 5 matching bases. Germline V gene lookup returns CDR1 SGHRS and CDR2 YFSETQ. This CDR3 has 15 residues. V was clipped by 0 bases and J by 6 bases, with 15 bases between them. For the CDR3, the DNA is TGCGCCAGCAGCTTGGGGAGGGGCGGAGGGGCTGAAGCTTTCTTT. It encodes CASSLGRGGGAEAFF.

This sequence joins TRBV28 and TRBJ2-7; D possibly corresponds to TRBD2 (5 bases). This CDR3 is 16 amino acids long. The V end was cut by 2 bases, the J end by 0 bases, with 14 bases between. Germline V gives CDR1 MDHEN, CDR2 SYDVKM. Here the CDR3 reads CASSLEGSLFSYEQYF. The CDR3 DNA reads TGTGCCAGCAGTTTAGAGGGCAGCCTATTCTCCTACGAGCAGTACTTC.